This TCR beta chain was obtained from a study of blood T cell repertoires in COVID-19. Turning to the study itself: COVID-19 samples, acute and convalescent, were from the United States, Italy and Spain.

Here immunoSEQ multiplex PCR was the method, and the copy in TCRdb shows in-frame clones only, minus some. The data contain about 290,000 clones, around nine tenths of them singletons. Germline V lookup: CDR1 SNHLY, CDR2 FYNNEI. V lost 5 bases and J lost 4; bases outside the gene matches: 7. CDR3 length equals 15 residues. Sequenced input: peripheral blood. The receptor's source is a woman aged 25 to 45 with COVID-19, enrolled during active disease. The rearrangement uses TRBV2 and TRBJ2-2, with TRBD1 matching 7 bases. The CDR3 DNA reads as TGTGCCAGCAGTTACGACAGGGCGAGCACCGGGGAGCTGTTTTTT. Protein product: CASSYDRASTGELFF.